This TCR beta chain was obtained from a study of T cell responses to AZD1222 COVID-19 vaccine. Clones were read by immunoSEQ multiplex PCR, and TCRdb kept only the in-frame ones, dropping some. Of about 110,000 clones listed, roughly nine tenths are singletons. This CDR3 is built from 12 residues. V was clipped by 5 bases and J by 6 bases, with 13 bases between them. The germline CDR1 and CDR2 sequences are GTSNPN and SVGIG (reference sequence). This clone was detected once. The sequence derives from an adult in good health. The V call is TRBV30, the J call TRBJ1-1; D possibly corresponds to TRBD1 (6 bases). The source was peripheral blood, collected on day 0 of MenACWY control vaccination. In nucleotides, the CDR3 is TGTGCCTGGGGGACAAAGAGGGCTGAAGCTTTCTTT. Translation: CAWGTKRAEAFF.